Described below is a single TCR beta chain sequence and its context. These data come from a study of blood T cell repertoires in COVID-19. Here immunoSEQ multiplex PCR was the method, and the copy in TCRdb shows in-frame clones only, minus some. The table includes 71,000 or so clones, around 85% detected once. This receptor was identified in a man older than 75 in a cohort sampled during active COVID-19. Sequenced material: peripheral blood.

The CDR3 protein is CASSYIRYNEQFF. CDR3 DNA sequence: TGTGCCAGCAGTTACATCAGGTACAATGAGCAGTTCTTC. The rearrangement joins TRBV6-2 or TRBV6-3 to TRBJ2-1; D ambiguous. CDR1 and CDR2 (germline): MNHEY, SVGEGT. Trimming removed 2 bases at V and 4 bases at J, with 6 bases between. The CDR3 consists of 13 residues.